A single count supports the clone carrying this T cell receptor (beta chain). The antigen remains undetermined. PCR primers comprised 60 Vbeta and 13 Jbeta primers. Profiling relied on immunoSEQ multiplex PCR, and the TCRdb table lists in-frame clones only, not all of them. Here the sample spans about 140,000 clones, approximately 82% being singletons. V gave up 3 bases and J gave up 9 bases; unmatched junction bases: 15. CDR3 size: 17 residues. Looked up from germline, CDR1 is SGHNT and CDR2 is YYREEE (reference sequence). This entry is derived from a study of cytomegalovirus exposure and HLA in healthy donors. Overall study findings and caveats: Near-uniform donor sequencing depth was presumed by presence/absence analyses.

This receptor was identified in a man aged 35 to 55 in good health and CMV-seronegative. The V and J genes are TRBV5-4 and TRBJ1-6, with 7 bases that match TRBD1. What was sequenced was PBMCs. CDR3 sequence reads: CASSYPGPGTVSSPLHF. The CDR3 DNA reads TGTGCCAGCAGCTACCCTGGTCCGGGGACAGTTAGTTCACCCCTCCACTTT.